The next 5 T cell receptor beta chains were all read from a single sample in a study of radiation and T cells in renal cell carcinoma. Libraries were prepared by immunoSEQ multiplex PCR; TCRdb keeps only in-frame clonotypes and omits some of them. Among approximately 23,000 clones listed, 47% were seen once. Noted treatment: 15 Gy SBRT to primary tumor, nephrectomy 4 weeks later. Specimen: tumor tissue, collected from a patient whose treatment included radiotherapy and nephrectomy. Source of these receptors: a woman in her fifties or sixties with renal cell carcinoma.

The chain couples TRBV30 to TRBJ1-5; no reliable D call. This CDR3 has 14 amino acids. CDR1 is GTSNPN and CDR2 is SVGIG in the germline V gene (reference sequence). V was clipped by 2 bases and J by 1 base, with 9 bases between them. CDR3: CAWSFGRSNQPQHF. CDR3 coding DNA: TGTGCCTGGAGTTTCGGCAGGAGCAATCAGCCCCAGCATTTT. Variable domain in full (rest from reference TRBV30 and TRBJ1-5): SQTIHQWPATLVQPVGSPLSLECTVEGTSNPNLYWYRQAAGRGLQLLFYSVGIGQISSEVPQNLSASRPQDRQFILSSKKLLLSDSGFYLCAWSFGRSNQPQHFGDGTRLSIL.

This clone turned up a few times. The gene calls are TRBV23-1 and TRBJ1-4; possible D gene TRBD1, 5 bases. TRBV23-1 is an open reading frame whose function is uncertain. The CDR3 covers 14 residues. The V and J ends lost 3 bases and 10 bases respectively, with 15 bases between them. CDR3 residues: CASSHPGRRGKLFF. CDR3 bases: TGCGCCAGCAGTCACCCGGGGCGTAGGGGAAAACTGTTTTTT.

The CDR3 sequence is CASSSRVPGNTIYF. The CDR3 coding sequence is TGTGCCAGCAGCTCGAGGGTTCCTGGAAACACCATATATTTT. The chain joins TRBV6-5 to TRBJ1-3; D ambiguous. Trimming removed 6 bases from V and 2 bases from J, with 11 bases in between. This CDR3 is built from 14 residues. Per germline, CDR1 MNHEY and CDR2 SVGAGI.

In its sample, this clone ranks as medium-sized (0.01 to 0.1%). The chain couples TRBV29-1 to TRBJ2-1, with D possibly TRBD1 on 6 matching bases. The V end lost 6 bases, the J end lost 10 bases, and 13 bases lay between the germline ends. This CDR3 contains 11 residues. Germline V CDR1 and CDR2: SQVTM, ANQGSEA. The CDR3 sequence: CSVSLDREQFF. The CDR3 DNA reads TGCAGCGTGAGTTTAGACAGGGAGCAGTTCTTC.

The chain uses TRBV18 and TRBJ2-3, with D uncertain. V lost 5 bases and J lost 5, with 11 bases in between. CDR3 length: 13 amino acids. Germline V gene lookup returns CDR1 KGHSH and CDR2 LQKENI. The CDR3 spells CASSAALVDTQYF. CDR3 bases: TGTGCCAGCTCAGCAGCACTCGTAGATACGCAGTATTTT.